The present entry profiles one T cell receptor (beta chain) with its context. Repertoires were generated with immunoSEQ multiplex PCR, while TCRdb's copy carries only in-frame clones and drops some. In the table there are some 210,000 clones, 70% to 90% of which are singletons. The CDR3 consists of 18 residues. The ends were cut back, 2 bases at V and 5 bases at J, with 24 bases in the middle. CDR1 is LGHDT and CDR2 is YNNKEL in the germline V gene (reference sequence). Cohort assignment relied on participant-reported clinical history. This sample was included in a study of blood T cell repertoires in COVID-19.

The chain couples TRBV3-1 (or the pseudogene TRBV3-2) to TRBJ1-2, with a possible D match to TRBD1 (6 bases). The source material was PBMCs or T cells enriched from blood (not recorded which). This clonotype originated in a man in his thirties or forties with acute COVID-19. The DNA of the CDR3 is TGTGCCAGCAGCCAATGGGGGCCGGAGTGGCGATCGCCTTATGGCTACACCTTC. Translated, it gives CASSQWGPEWRSPYGYTF.